These T cell receptor beta chains were read from a single sample in a study of regulatory T cells in long-lasting Graves disease. MiXCR, applied by TCRdb to the multiplex PCR reads, yields one record per CDR3 protein. The sample records approximately 690,000 distinct CDR3 sequences, around 30% being singletons. Sample: peripheral blood mononuclear cells (PBMCs), taken when the disease was refractory, from a patient treated with antithyroid drugs. These receptors all stem from a female donor with Graves disease. Each CDR3 is given with its conserved first and last residue. D genes are given only for firm matches. Some rows have no size entry. The others give once, few or many, or a class for an expanded clone.

V,D,J,size,CDR3,DNA
TRBV2,TRBD1,TRBJ1-5,.,CASRGQGDNQPQHF,TGTGCCAGCAGAGGACAGGGTGACAATCAGCCCCAGCATTTT
TRBV20-1,.,TRBJ2-5,few,CSARLSRNPTAVAQYF,TGCAGTGCTAGGCTTAGTCGCAATCCAACGGCAGTGGCCCAGTACTTC
TRBV25-1,.,TRBJ1-1,few,CASSEFWGTEAFF,TGTGCCAGCAGTGAATTTTGGGGCACTGAAGCTTTCTTT
TRBV27,.,TRBJ1-5,.,CASSSAGTQRQPQHF,TGTGCCAGCAGTTCAGCCGGGACCCAGAGGCAGCCCCAGCATTTT
TRBV20-1,.,TRBJ2-4,few,CSAPNRRIQNIQYF,TGCAGTGCTCCGAATCGAAGAATCCAAAACATTCAGTACTTC
TRBV5-1,.,TRBJ2-6,.,CASSLGGYGANVLTF,TGCGCCAGCAGCCTTGGGGGGTATGGGGCCAACGTCCTGACTTTC
TRBV3-1,TRBD1,TRBJ2-7,.,CASSQLPTGTDEQYF,TGTGCCAGCAGCCAACTCCCGACAGGGACCGACGAGCAGTACTTC
TRBV5-5,.,TRBJ1-2,.,CASSFPHRPYGYTF,TGTGCCAGCAGCTTCCCCCACAGGCCCTATGGCTACACCTTC
TRBV20-1,.,TRBJ2-2,few,CSATGTGELFF,TGCAGTGCCACCGGGACCGGGGAGCTGTTTTTT
TRBV2,.,TRBJ2-5,.,CASSDGLLGQETQYF,TGTGCCAGCAGTGATGGACTTTTGGGCCAAGAGACCCAGTACTTC
TRBV11-2,.,TRBJ2-5,few,CASSAVRGDARSQYF,TGTGCCAGCAGCGCCGTGAGGGGCGACGCCCGGTCCCAGTACTTC
TRBV7-9,.,TRBJ2-7,.,CASSFVTYEQYF,TGTGCCAGCAGCTTTGTAACCTACGAGCAGTACTTC
TRBV5-1,TRBD1,TRBJ2-5,.,CASSLRTGGGETQYF,TGCGCCAGCAGCTTACGGACAGGGGGCGGGGAGACCCAGTACTTC
TRBV27,.,TRBJ1-1,.,CASSRRVPVPEAFF,TGTGCCAGCAGTCGTAGGGTCCCGGTTCCTGAAGCTTTCTTT
TRBV27,.,TRBJ1-5,.,CASSLAWGRVNQPQHF,TGTGCCAGCAGTTTGGCCTGGGGCAGGGTAAATCAGCCCCAGCATTTT
TRBV6-1,.,TRBJ1-2,.,CASRRGARGGYTF,TGTGCCAGCAGACGGGGGGCCAGGGGCGGCTACACCTTC
TRBV12-3/TRBV12-4,TRBD1,TRBJ1-2,.,CASSQGAVYGYTF,TGTGCCAGCAGCCAGGGGGCAGTCTATGGCTACACCTTC
TRBV11-1,.,TRBJ2-7,.,CASSWGVPYEQYF,TGTGCCAGCAGCTGGGGGGTCCCCTACGAGCAGTACTTC
TRBV20-1,TRBD1,TRBJ2-2,.,CSARRSVRQGPNTGELFF,TGCAGTGCTAGACGCTCCGTCCGACAGGGACCGAACACCGGGGAGCTGTTTTTT
TRBV28,.,TRBJ1-1,.,CASRASRAVNTEAFF,TGTGCCAGCAGAGCCTCCCGGGCAGTTAACACTGAAGCTTTCTTT
TRBV6-1,.,TRBJ2-7,.,CASSPEAVYEQYF,TGTGCCAGCAGTCCCGAAGCGGTCTACGAGCAGTACTTC
TRBV2,TRBD1,TRBJ1-1,many,CASRPRQGGMNTEAFF,TGTGCCAGCCGTCCGCGACAGGGGGGGATGAACACTGAAGCTTTCTTT
TRBV7-2,TRBD2,TRBJ2-2,.,CASFRLAGVPGELFF,TGTGCCAGCTTCCGTCTAGCGGGAGTCCCCGGGGAGCTGTTTTTT
TRBV19,TRBD1,TRBJ1-1,few,CASSPGTGLTNTEAFF,TGTGCCAGTAGTCCCGGGACAGGGCTTACGAACACTGAAGCTTTCTTT